This TCR beta chain was documented in a study of blood T cell repertoires in COVID-19. The wider study: Samples representing acute and convalescent COVID-19 were sourced from the United States, Italy and Spain. Sources were T cells, B-cell-depleted T cells, or PBMCs; the material itself was cDNA or gDNA.

Data came from immunoSEQ multiplex PCR; TCRdb stores just in-frame clones and leaves some out. The table lists some 120,000 clones, 70% to 90% of them singletons. V shed 5 bases, J shed 1 base, and the junction held 7 bases outside the gene matches. Germline-derived CDR1 and CDR2 are SGHAT and FQDESV (reference sequence). This CDR3 is built from 15 residues. The table lists this clone with a count of one. Sequencing input: peripheral blood. The sequence was obtained from a woman between 50 and 59 years old with acute or convalescent COVID-19. This chain uses TRBV11-1 with TRBJ1-1, with TRBD1 matching over 7 bases. CDR3 sequence (DNA): TGTGCCAGCAGCCCGCTAAGGACAGGGAACACTGAAGCTTTCTTT. This translates into CASSPLRTGNTEAFF.